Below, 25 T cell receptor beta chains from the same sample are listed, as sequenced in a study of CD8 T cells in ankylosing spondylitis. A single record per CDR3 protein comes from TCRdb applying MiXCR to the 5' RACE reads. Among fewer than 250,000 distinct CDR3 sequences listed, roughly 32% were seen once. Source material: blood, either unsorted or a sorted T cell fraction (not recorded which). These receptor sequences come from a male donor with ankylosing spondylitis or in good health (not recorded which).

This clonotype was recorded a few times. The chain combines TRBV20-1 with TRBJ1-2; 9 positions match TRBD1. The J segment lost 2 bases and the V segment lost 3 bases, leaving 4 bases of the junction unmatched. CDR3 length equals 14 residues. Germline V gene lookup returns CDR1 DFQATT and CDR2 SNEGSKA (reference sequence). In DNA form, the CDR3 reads TGCAGTGCTAGGGGGACAGGGCAAAACTATGGCTACACCTTC. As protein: CSARGTGQNYGYTF.

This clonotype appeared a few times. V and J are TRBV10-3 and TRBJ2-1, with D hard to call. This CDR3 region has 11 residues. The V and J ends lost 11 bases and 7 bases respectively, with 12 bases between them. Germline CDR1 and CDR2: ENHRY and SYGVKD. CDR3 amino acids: CACRTFNEQFF. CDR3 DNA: TGTGCCTGCCGGACCTTTAATGAGCAGTTCTTC.

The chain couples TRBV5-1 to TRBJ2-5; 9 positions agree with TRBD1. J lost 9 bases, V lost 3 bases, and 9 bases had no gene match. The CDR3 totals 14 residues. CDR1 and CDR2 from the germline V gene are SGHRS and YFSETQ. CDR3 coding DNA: TGCGCCAGCAGCTCTCCGGGACAGGGAGTTGCCCAGTACTTC. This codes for CASSSPGQGVAQYF.

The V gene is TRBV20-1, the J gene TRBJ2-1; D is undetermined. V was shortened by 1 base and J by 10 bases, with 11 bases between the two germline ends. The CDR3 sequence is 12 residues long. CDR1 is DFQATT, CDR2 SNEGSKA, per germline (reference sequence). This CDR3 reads CSARGPHYEQFF. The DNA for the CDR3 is TGCAGTGCTAGAGGGCCCCACTACGAGCAGTTCTTC.

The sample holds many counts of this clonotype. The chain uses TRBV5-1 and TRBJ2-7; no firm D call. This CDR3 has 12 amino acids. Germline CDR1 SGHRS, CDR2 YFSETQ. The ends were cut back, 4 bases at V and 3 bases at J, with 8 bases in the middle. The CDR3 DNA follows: TGCGCCAGCAGCGCCAGCAGCTACGAGCAGTACTTC. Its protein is CASSASSYEQYF.

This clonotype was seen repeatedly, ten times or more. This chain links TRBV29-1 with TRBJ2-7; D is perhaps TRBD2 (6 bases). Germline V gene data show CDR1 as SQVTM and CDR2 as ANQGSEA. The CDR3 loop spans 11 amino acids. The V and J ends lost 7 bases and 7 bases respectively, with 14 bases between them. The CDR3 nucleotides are TGCAGCGCCGGCGGCAGCGGGGAGCAGTACTTC. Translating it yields CSAGGSGEQYF.

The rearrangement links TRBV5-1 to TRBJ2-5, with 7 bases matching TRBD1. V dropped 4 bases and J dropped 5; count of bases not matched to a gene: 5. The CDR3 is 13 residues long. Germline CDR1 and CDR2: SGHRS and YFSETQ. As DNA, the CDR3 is TGCGCCAGCAGCCAGGGACAGCCGGAGACCCAGTACTTC. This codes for CASSQGQPETQYF.

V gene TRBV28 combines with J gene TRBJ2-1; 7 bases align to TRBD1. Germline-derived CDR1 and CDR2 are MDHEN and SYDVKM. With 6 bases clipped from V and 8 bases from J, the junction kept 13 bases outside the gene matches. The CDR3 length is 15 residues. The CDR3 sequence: CASRLQGRSFHEQFF. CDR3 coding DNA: TGTGCCAGCAGACTACAGGGGAGAAGTTTTCATGAGCAGTTCTTC.

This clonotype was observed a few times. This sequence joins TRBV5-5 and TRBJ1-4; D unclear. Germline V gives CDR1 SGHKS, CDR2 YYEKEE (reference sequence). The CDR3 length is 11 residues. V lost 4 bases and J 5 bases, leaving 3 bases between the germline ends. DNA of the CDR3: TGTGCCAGCAGCCCGAATGAAAAACTGTTTTTT. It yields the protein CASSPNEKLFF.

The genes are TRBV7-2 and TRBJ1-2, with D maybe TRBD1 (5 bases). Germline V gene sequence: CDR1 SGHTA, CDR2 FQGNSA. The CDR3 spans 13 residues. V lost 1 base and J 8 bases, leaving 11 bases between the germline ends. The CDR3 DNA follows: TGTGCCAGCAGCTTAGTTATAGGGGAGGGCTACACCTTC. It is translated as CASSLVIGEGYTF.

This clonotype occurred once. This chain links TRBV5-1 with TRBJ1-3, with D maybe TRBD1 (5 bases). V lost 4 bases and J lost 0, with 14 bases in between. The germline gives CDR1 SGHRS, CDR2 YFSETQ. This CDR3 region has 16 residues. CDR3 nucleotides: TGCGCCAGCAGCGTGGCGGGACGGGGCTCTGGAAACACCATATATTTT. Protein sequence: CASSVAGRGSGNTIYF.

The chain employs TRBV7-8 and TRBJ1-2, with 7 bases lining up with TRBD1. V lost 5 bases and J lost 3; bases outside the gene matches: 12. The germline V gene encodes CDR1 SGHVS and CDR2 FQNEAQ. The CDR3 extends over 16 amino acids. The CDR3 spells CASSDHRQGLHYGYTF. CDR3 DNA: TGTGCCAGCAGCGACCACAGACAGGGCCTCCACTATGGCTACACCTTC.

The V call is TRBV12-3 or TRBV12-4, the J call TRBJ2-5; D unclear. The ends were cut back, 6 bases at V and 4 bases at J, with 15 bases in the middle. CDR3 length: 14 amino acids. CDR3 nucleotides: TGTGCCAGCAGCTCCGACGCTTGGGGAGAGACCCAGTACTTC. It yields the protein CASSSDAWGETQYF.

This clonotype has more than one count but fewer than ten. CDR3 in amino acids: CASSSSGRGEQYF. The CDR3 bases are TGTGCCAGCAGTTCCTCCGGACGGGGCGAGCAGTACTTC. V usage is TRBV6-6 and J usage is TRBJ2-7, with D possibly being TRBD2 (5 bases). Germline V gives CDR1 MNHNY, CDR2 SVGAGI (reference sequence). This CDR3 has 13 residues. The V end was cut by 4 bases, the J end by 6 bases, with 13 bases between.

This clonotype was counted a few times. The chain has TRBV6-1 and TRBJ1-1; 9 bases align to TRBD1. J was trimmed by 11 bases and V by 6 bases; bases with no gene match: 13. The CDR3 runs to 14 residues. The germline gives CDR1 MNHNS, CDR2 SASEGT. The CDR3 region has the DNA TGTGCCAGCAGGACCGGGACAGGGAGTCGGGAGGCTTTCTTT. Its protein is CASRTGTGSREAFF.

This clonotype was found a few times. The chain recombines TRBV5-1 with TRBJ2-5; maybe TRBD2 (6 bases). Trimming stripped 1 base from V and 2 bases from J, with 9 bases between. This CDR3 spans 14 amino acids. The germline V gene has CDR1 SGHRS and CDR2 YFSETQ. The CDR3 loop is CASSLRTIQETQYF. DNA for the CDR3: TGCGCCAGCAGCTTGAGGACTATACAAGAGACCCAGTACTTC.

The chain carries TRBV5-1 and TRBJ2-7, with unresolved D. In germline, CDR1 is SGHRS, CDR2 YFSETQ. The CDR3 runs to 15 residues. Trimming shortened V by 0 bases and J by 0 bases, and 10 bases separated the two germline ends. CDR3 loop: CASSLVAVFSYEQYF. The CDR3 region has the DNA TGCGCCAGCAGCTTGGTGGCGGTGTTCTCCTACGAGCAGTACTTC.

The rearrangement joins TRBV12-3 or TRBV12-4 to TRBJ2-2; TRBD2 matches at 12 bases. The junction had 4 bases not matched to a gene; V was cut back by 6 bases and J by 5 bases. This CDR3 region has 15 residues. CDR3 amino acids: CASSLGTSGTGELFF. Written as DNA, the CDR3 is TGTGCCAGCAGCCTCGGGACTAGCGGGACCGGGGAGCTGTTTTTT.

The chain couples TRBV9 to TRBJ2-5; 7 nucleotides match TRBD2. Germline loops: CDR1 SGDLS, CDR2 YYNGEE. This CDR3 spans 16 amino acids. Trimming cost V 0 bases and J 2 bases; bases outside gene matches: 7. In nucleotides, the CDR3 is TGTGCCAGCAGCGTAGCTGAGGCTAGCGGTCAAGAGACCCAGTACTTC. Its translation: CASSVAEASGQETQYF.

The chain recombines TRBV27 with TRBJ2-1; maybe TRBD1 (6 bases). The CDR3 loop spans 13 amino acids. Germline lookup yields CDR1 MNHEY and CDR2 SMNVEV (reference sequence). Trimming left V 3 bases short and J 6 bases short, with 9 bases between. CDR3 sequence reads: CASSFVQGNEQFF. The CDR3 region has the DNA TGTGCCAGCAGTTTCGTACAGGGCAATGAGCAGTTCTTC.

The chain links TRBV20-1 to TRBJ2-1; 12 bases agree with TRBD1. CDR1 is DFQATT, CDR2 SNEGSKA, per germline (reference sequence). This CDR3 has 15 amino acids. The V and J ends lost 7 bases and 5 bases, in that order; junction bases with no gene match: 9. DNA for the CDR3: TGCAGTGGCGAGGGGACAGGGGGCCGGAACAATGAGCAGTTCTTC. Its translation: CSGEGTGGRNNEQFF.

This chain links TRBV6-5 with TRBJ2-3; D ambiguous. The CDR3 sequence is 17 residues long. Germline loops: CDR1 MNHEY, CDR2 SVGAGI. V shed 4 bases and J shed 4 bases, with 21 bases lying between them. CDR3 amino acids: CASSLRSGPPGADTQYF. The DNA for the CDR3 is TGTGCCAGCAGTTTAAGATCCGGGCCCCCAGGAGCAGATACGCAGTATTTT.

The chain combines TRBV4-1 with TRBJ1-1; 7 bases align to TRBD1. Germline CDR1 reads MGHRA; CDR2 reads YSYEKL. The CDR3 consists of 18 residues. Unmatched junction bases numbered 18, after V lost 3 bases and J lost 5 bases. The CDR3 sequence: CASSHYTGAGGHGTEAFF. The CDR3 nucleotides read TGCGCCAGCAGCCACTACACCGGGGCAGGGGGACATGGGACTGAAGCTTTCTTT.

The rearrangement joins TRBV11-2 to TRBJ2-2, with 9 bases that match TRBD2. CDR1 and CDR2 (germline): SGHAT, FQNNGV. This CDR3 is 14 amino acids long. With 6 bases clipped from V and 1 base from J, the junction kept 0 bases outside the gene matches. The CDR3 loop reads CASSSGGNTGELFF. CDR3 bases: TGTGCCAGCAGTAGCGGGGGGAACACCGGGGAGCTGTTTTTT. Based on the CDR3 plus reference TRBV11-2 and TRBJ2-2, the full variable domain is EAGVAQSPRYKIIEKRQSVAFWCNPISGHATLYWYQQILGQGPKLLIQFQNNGVVDDSQLPKDRFSAERLKGVDSTLKIQPAKLEDSAVYLCASSSGGNTGELFFGEGSRLTVL.

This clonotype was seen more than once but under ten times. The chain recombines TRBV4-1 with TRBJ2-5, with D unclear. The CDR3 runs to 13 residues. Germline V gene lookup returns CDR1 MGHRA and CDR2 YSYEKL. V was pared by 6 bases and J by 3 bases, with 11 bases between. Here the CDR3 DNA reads TGCGCCAGCAGTCTTCAGACGGAAGAGACCCAGTACTTC. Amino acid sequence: CASSLQTEETQYF.